Detailed here is one T cell receptor (beta chain). No antigen is known for it. The CDR3 is 14 amino acids. The germline CDR1 and CDR2 sequences are LNHNV and YYDKDF (reference sequence). Trimming pared 3 bases from V and 4 bases from J, leaving 13 bases between. The data were taken from a study of cytomegalovirus exposure and HLA in healthy donors. Study results and caveats: TCR beta V segments were, for the most part, productive about 87% or about 30% of the time in an earlier analysis.

PCR employed 60 Vbeta and 13 Jbeta primers. Produced via immunoSEQ multiplex PCR; TCRdb's table is partial and in-frame only. The sample contains a few hundred thousand clones, roughly 89% of which appear only once. The V call is TRBV15, the J call TRBJ2-7, with D tentatively TRBD2 (6 bases). Sample: PBMCs. This sequence was found in a woman between 18 and 29 years old in good health and CMV-seronegative. The CDR3 sequence: CATSRHDGGYEQYF. The CDR3 coding sequence is TGTGCCACCAGCAGGCATGACGGGGGATACGAGCAGTACTTC.